This TCR beta chain was recorded in a study of blood T cell repertoires in COVID-19. Study context: Sites in the United States, Italy and Spain provided acute and convalescent COVID-19 samples. The analysed material was cDNA or gDNA that came from T cells, B-cell-depleted T cells, or PBMCs.

Per the original data handling: Reference gene primer amplification in the assay estimated nucleated cell counts. Generated by immunoSEQ multiplex PCR, the TCRdb table keeps only in-frame clones and is missing some. The DNA gave D and trimming, while V, J and clone size come from that table. The sample carries roughly 160,000 clones, approximately 91% recorded once. Trimming removed 5 bases from V and 2 bases from J; junction bases left unmatched: 8. Germline values: CDR1 SGHAT, CDR2 FQNNGV. This CDR3 has 17 residues. Sequenced sample: peripheral blood. This sequence originates from a man aged 50-59 years with acute or convalescent COVID-19. J is TRBJ2-2 and V is TRBV11-2, with 10 nucleotides matching TRBD2. This CDR3 is CASSIRAGGTNTGELFF. The CDR3 nucleotides are TGTGCCAGCAGCATCAGAGCGGGGGGGACCAACACCGGGGAGCTGTTTTTT. Filled out from reference TRBV11-2 and TRBJ2-2, the complete variable domain reads EAGVAQSPRYKIIEKRQSVAFWCNPISGHATLYWYQQILGQGPKLLIQFQNNGVVDDSQLPKDRFSAERLKGVDSTLKIQPAKLEDSAVYLCASSIRAGGTNTGELFFGEGSRLTVL.